Listed below are T cell receptor beta chains from one sample, sequenced in a study of blood T cell repertoires in COVID-19. The table came from immunoSEQ multiplex PCR; TCRdb's copy has only in-frame clones and leaves some out. The profile shows fewer than 350,000 clones, roughly 90% of them singletons. Sequencing was done on a sample of peripheral blood. Receptors were obtained from a young man with active or convalescent COVID-19. Each CDR3 is given with its conserved first and last residue. Fields, in order: D gene, J gene, clone size, V gene, CDR3 DNA, CDR3 protein. D genes are given only for firm matches. The listing skips clone size in some rows; elsewhere it reads once, few, many or a size class.

. | TRBJ1-3 | . | TRBV2 | TGTGCCAGCAGTGCGGGATCCTCCTCTGGAAACACCATATATTTT | CASSAGSSSGNTIYF
. | TRBJ1-4 | . | TRBV19 | TGTGCCAGTTATCAGGGTTACGCAACTAATGAAAAACTGTTTTTT | CASYQGYATNEKLFF
TRBD2 | TRBJ2-5 | . | TRBV9 | TGTGCCAGCAGCGTCAGCGGGGGGGCTCGTCAGACCCAGTACTTC | CASSVSGGARQTQYF
. | TRBJ2-3 | . | TRBV7-8 | TGTGCCAGCAGCTTAGTGACGTGGGGGGGCAAAGATACGCAGTATTTT | CASSLVTWGGKDTQYF
. | TRBJ1-3 | . | TRBV7-2 | TGTGCCAGCAGCTCTGGGGTGGGGGGTCATGGAAACACCATATATTTT | CASSSGVGGHGNTIYF
TRBD2 | TRBJ2-7 | . | TRBV5-5 | TGTGCCAGCAGCTTGGCCGCGCGGGGGAGCTACGAGCAGTACTTC | CASSLAARGSYEQYF
. | TRBJ1-2 | . | TRBV6-5 | TGTGCCAGCACTTCGGGGGTGTTCGTCTATGGCTACACCTTC | CASTSGVFVYGYTF
. | TRBJ1-2 | . | TRBV6-5 | TGTGCCAGCAGGCCCACAGGGTACTATGGCTACACCTTC | CASRPTGYYGYTF
. | TRBJ2-4 | once | TRBV11-2 | TGTGCCAGCAGCTTATTCTCGGTACAGGGAGTGGGCAAAAACATTCAGTACTTC | CASSLFSVQGVGKNIQYF
TRBD2 | TRBJ2-1 | . | TRBV4-3 | TGCGCCAGCAGCCGTAGCACTAGCGCACGGACGAATGAGCAGTTCTTC | CASSRSTSARTNEQFF
TRBD1 | TRBJ1-2 | . | TRBV6-5 | TGTGCCAGCAGGGATGACCACAGGGGGCTATATGGCTACACCTTC | CASRDDHRGLYGYTF
TRBD2 | TRBJ2-7 | once | TRBV7-2 | TGTGCCAGCAGCCTCCTAGCGGGGAGCTCCTACGAGCAGTACTTC | CASSLLAGSSYEQYF
. | TRBJ2-3 | . | TRBV6-2/TRBV6-3 | TGTGCCAGCAGTTACTGGGGGAGGGATACGCAGTATTTT | CASSYWGRDTQYF
TRBD1 | TRBJ2-7 | . | TRBV5-1 | TGCGCCAGCAGCCCGGGACAGGGGTCCCACGAGCAGTACTTC | CASSPGQGSHEQYF
. | TRBJ2-7 | . | TRBV25-1 | TGTGCCAGCAGTGAATACGGGGGTGAGCAGTACTTC | CASSEYGGEQYF
TRBD2 | TRBJ2-3 | . | TRBV6-1 | TGTGCCAGCAGTGAAAGTTCACTAGCGGGGCCAGATACGCAGTATTTT | CASSESSLAGPDTQYF
. | TRBJ1-1 | . | TRBV3-1/TRBV3-2 | TGTGCCAGCAGCCAAGAGGGGGGGGGACATGAAGCTTTCTTT | CASSQEGGGHEAFF
. | TRBJ2-6 | few | TRBV3-1/TRBV3-2 | TGTGCCAGCAGCCATCAGATCTCTGGGGCCAACGTCCTGACTTTC | CASSHQISGANVLTF
. | TRBJ1-3 | . | TRBV12-3/TRBV12-4 | TGTGCCAGCAGTTTCACAGGAAACACCATATATTTT | CASSFTGNTIYF
TRBD1 | TRBJ1-3 | . | TRBV18 | TGTGCCAGCTCACCACCGGGACAGGGGGTCGGAAACACCATATATTTT | CASSPPGQGVGNTIYF
TRBD1 | TRBJ2-1 | few | TRBV5-6 | TGTGCCAGCAGCTTCGGACAGGGTTACAATGAGCAGTTCTTC | CASSFGQGYNEQFF
. | TRBJ1-4 | . | TRBV4-1 | TGCGCCAGCAGCCCGGAAGTGCGAGGGAGTAATGAAAAACTGTTTTTT | CASSPEVRGSNEKLFF
. | TRBJ2-1 | . | TRBV4-1 | TGCGCCAGCAGCCACCCTACGACAGGCTCAAGCGGCAATGAGCAGTTCTTC | CASSHPTTGSSGNEQFF
TRBD1 | TRBJ1-2 | . | TRBV29-1 | TGCAGCGTCGGTGGACAGGGGGATGGCTACACCTTC | CSVGGQGDGYTF
. | TRBJ2-7 | . | TRBV13 | TGTGCCAGCAGCTGGGGGGACTCTTACGAGCAGTACTTC | CASSWGDSYEQYF
TRBD1 | TRBJ2-7 | . | TRBV5-8 | TGTGCCAGCAGCTTGGAGGACAGGGTATTGACCCACTCCTACGAGCAGTACTTC | CASSLEDRVLTHSYEQYF
. | TRBJ1-3 | . | TRBV19 | TGTGCCAGTAGTATCGAAACTCCCCGCGGTTACTCTGGAAACACCATATATTTT | CASSIETPRGYSGNTIYF
TRBD1 | TRBJ1-2 | once | TRBV4-1 | TGCGCCAGCAGCCCGCAGACAGGGGGAGAGGGTGGCTACACCTTC | CASSPQTGGEGGYTF
. | TRBJ2-1 | . | TRBV5-5 | TGTGCCAGCAGCTCGGACGCTCTGGGGGCGGCCTACAATGAGCAGTTCTTC | CASSSDALGAAYNEQFF
. | TRBJ1-2 | few | TRBV6-5 | TGTGCCAGCAGAGAGGGCCCCGAGCCTAACTATGGCTACACCTTC | CASREGPEPNYGYTF
. | TRBJ2-5 | . | TRBV1 | TGCACCAGCAGCCACCTGACTAGCGGGGGGCCGGTGGAGACCCAGTACTTC | CTSSHLTSGGPVETQYF
TRBD2 | TRBJ2-7 | once | TRBV10-3 | TGTGCCACCCGACTAGCGGGGTCCTACGAGCAGTACTTC | CATRLAGSYEQYF
. | TRBJ1-6 | . | TRBV6-5 | TGTGCCAGCAGTTACTCGGGCTCACCCCTCCACTTT | CASSYSGSPLHF
. | TRBJ2-1 | . | TRBV7-3 | TGTGCCAGCAGCCCCAGAGGGAGTCTCTCCTACAATGAGCAGTTCTTC | CASSPRGSLSYNEQFF
TRBD1 | TRBJ1-5 | once | TRBV13 | TGTGCCAGCAGCCGGACAGGGTCGAGTCAGCCCCAGCATTTT | CASSRTGSSQPQHF
TRBD2 | TRBJ2-2 | . | TRBV7-9 | TGTGCCACCGCGAGCGGGGGTTCCAACGGGGAGCTGTTTTTT | CATASGGSNGELFF
TRBD1 | TRBJ1-2 | . | TRBV19 | TGTGCCAGTAGTATCGGACAGGGTGAGAACTATGGCTACACCTTC | CASSIGQGENYGYTF
. | TRBJ1-6 | . | TRBV5-6 | TGTGCCAGCAGCTTGGGCAGGCCGTATAATTCACCCCTCCACTTT | CASSLGRPYNSPLHF
. | TRBJ1-2 | . | TRBV21-1 | TGTGCCAGCAGTCAAAAGCGGACGCACGCTAACTATGGCTACACCTTC | CASSQKRTHANYGYTF
. | TRBJ2-7 | . | TRBV27 | TGTGCCAGCGGCCCCCGGGAGAGATACGAGCAGTACTTC | CASGPRERYEQYF
TRBD2 | TRBJ2-7 | . | TRBV20-1 | TGCAGTGCTAGTCTGTCTGCGGGGGGGTACGAGCAGTACTTC | CSASLSAGGYEQYF
TRBD2 | TRBJ2-2 | . | TRBV19 | TGTGCCAGTAGTATTCGGGAGGGCGGGGAGCTGTTTTTT | CASSIREGGELFF